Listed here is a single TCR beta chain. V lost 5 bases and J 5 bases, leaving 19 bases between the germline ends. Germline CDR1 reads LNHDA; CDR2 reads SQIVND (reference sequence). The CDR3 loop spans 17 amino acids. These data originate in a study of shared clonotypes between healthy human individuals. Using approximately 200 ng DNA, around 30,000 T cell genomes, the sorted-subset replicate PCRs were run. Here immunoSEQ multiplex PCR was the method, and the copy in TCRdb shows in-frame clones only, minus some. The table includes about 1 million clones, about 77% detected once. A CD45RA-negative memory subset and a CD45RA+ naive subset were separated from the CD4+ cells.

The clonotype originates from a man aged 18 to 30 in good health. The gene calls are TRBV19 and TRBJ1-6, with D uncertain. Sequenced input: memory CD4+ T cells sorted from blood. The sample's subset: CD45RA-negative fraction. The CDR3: CASSGGEQRNDNSPLHF. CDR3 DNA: TGTGCCAGTAGTGGAGGCGAACAGCGGAACGATAATTCACCCCTCCACTTT.